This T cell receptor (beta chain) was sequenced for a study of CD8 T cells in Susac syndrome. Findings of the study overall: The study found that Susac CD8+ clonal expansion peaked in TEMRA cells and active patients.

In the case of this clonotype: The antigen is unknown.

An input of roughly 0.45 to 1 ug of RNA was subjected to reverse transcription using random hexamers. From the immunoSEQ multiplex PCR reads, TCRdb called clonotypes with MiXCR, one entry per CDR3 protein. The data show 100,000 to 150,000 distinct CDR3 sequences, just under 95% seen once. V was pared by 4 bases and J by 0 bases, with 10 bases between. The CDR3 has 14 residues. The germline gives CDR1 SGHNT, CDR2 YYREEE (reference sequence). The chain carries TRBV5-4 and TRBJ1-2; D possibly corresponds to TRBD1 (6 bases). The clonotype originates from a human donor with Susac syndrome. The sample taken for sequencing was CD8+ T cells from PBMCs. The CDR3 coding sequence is TGTGCCAGCAGCACTGACAGGTCTAACTATGGCTACACCTTC. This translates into CASSTDRSNYGYTF.